Presented here are 30 T cell receptor beta chains from one specimen sequenced in a study of CD8 T cells in ankylosing spondylitis. Via MiXCR, TCRdb re-called the 5' RACE reads, giving one row per CDR3 protein. The table records roughly 140,000 distinct CDR3 sequences, 40% to 50% of them present only once. Material: synovial fluid, either unsorted or a sorted T cell fraction (not recorded which). These receptors came from a male donor with ankylosing spondylitis.

The J gene is TRBJ2-2, the V gene TRBV30; tentatively, D is TRBD2 (6 bases). With 0 bases removed from V and 5 bases from J, the gap between germline ends came to 10 bases. Per the germline V gene, CDR1 is GTSNPN and CDR2 is SVGIG (reference sequence). The CDR3 loop spans 14 amino acids. CDR3 protein: CAWSVNRGTGELFF. The CDR3 bases are TGTGCCTGGAGTGTAAACCGGGGGACCGGGGAGCTGTTTTTT.

The CDR3, as DNA: TGTGCCAGCAGCTTCGGACTAGCGGGGGAGCACGAGCAGTACTTC. Its protein is CASSFGLAGEHEQYF. V is TRBV7-2 and J is TRBJ2-7, with TRBD2 identical over 13 bases. Germline values: CDR1 SGHTA, CDR2 FQGNSA. V shed 3 bases, J shed 5 bases, and the junction held 4 bases outside the gene matches. The CDR3 loop spans 15 amino acids.

The chain employs TRBV28 and TRBJ1-2, with no clear D. The V gene's germline CDR1 is MDHEN and CDR2 SYDVKM. The CDR3 has 14 amino acids. Trimming pared 6 bases from V and 2 bases from J, leaving 13 bases between. This CDR3 reads CASSVTLRNYGYTF. In DNA, the CDR3 is TGTGCCAGCAGCGTCACGTTAAGGAACTATGGCTACACCTTC.

The J gene is TRBJ1-2, the V gene TRBV20-1; D gene unclear. Germline CDR1 and CDR2: DFQATT and SNEGSKA (reference sequence). The CDR3 consists of 11 residues. Trimming pared 3 bases from V and 9 bases from J, leaving 11 bases between. This chain's CDR3 is CSASGPDCYTF. The CDR3 DNA reads as TGCAGTGCTAGTGGGCCGGATTGCTACACCTTC.

In regard to this clonotype: Because the CDR3's place on the DNA is in doubt, the DNA is left out and the CDR3 is given as listed by TCRdb. This sequence joins TRBV6-5 and TRBJ1-5. CDR1 MNHEY and CDR2 SVGAGI come from the germline V gene. The CDR3 contains 14 residues when both ends are counted. CDR3 in amino acids: CASSSSGSNQPQHF.

The CDR3 DNA follows: TGTGCCAGCATCCCCGGGACTAGCGGGGGCTACACAGATACGCAGTATTTT. Translation gives CASIPGTSGGYTDTQYF. The chain recombines TRBV12-3 or TRBV12-4 with TRBJ2-3, with 14 nucleotides matching TRBD2. The CDR3 contains 17 residues. V gave up 7 bases and J gave up 2 bases; unmatched junction bases: 8.

The rearrangement uses TRBV5-6 and TRBJ2-7; D not resolved. The CDR3 extends over 11 amino acids. The V and J ends lost 3 bases and 6 bases respectively, with 7 bases between them. Per germline, CDR1 SGHDT and CDR2 YYEEEE. CDR3 nucleotide sequence: TGTGCCAGCAGCTCTTCGACCGAGCAGTACTTC. This sequence encodes CASSSSTEQYF.

The rearrangement uses TRBV12-3 or TRBV12-4 and TRBJ2-7; the match to TRBD1 covers 7 bases. This CDR3 region has 15 residues. V trimming: 0 bases; J trimming: 2 bases; junction bases outside the gene matches: 4. CDR3 region: CASSLARGRPYEQYF. CDR3 bases: TGTGCCAGCAGTTTAGCTAGGGGGCGTCCCTACGAGCAGTACTTC.

This clonotype has at least ten counts. Here the CDR3 DNA reads TGTGCCACCAGTGATTCCGGGACTAGCGGCTACAATGAGCAGTTCTTC. This encodes CATSDSGTSGYNEQFF. The chain joins TRBV24-1 to TRBJ2-1; TRBD2 agrees at 11 bases. The germline V gene encodes CDR1 KGHDR and CDR2 SFDVKD. The CDR3 covers 16 residues. V lost 2 bases to trimming and J lost 3 bases; unmatched junction nucleotides: 2.

This clonotype was found a few times. V is TRBV7-6 and J is TRBJ2-2; D gene uncertain. This CDR3 has 16 residues. The V gene lost 3 bases and the J gene lost 1 base, with 12 bases spanning the gap. Germline V gene sequence: CDR1 SGHVS, CDR2 FNYEAQ. CDR3 amino acids: CASSFQAFVNTGELFF. CDR3 DNA sequence: TGTGCCAGCAGCTTCCAAGCCTTTGTGAACACCGGGGAGCTGTTTTTT.

V is TRBV3-1 and J is TRBJ1-5, with a possible D match to TRBD1 (5 bases). Between the trimmed V and J ends, which lost 1 base and 2 bases, there was a span of 12 bases. The length of the CDR3 is 16 residues. Germline-derived CDR1 and CDR2 are LGHDT and YNNKEL (reference sequence). The CDR3 sequence: CASSQGRERGNQPQHF. CDR3 nucleotide sequence: TGTGCCAGCAGCCAAGGCAGGGAGAGAGGCAATCAGCCCCAGCATTTT. Looking up the rest from reference TRBV3-1 and TRBJ1-5 gives the full variable domain: DTAVSQTPKYLVTQMGNDKSIKCEQNLGHDTMYWYKQDSKKFLKIMFSYNNKELIINETVPNRFSPKSPDKAHLNLHINSLELGDSAVYFCASSQGRERGNQPQHFGDGTRLSIL.

This clonotype appeared a few times. J is TRBJ2-1 and V is TRBV2; TRBD2 matches 13 bases. CDR3 size: 15 residues. Trimming at V came to 7 bases and at J to 7 bases, leaving 7 bases not matched to a gene. Germline loops: CDR1 SNHLY, CDR2 FYNNEI. The CDR3, as DNA: TGTGCCAGCATAGCGGGGACTAGCGGGATGAATGAGCAGTTCTTC. The encoded protein is CASIAGTSGMNEQFF.

The V and J genes are TRBV9 and TRBJ2-7; D gene ambiguous. Germline CDR1 SGDLS, CDR2 YYNGEE. The CDR3 covers 15 residues. Trimming shortened V by 4 bases and J by 0 bases, and 14 bases separated the two germline ends. This chain's CDR3 is CASSPFGDLSYEQYF. CDR3 coding DNA: TGTGCCAGCAGCCCCTTTGGAGACCTCTCCTACGAGCAGTACTTC.

The genes are TRBV15 and TRBJ2-1; tentatively, D is TRBD2 (6 bases). With 0 bases removed from V and 8 bases from J, the gap between germline ends came to 17 bases. CDR1 is LNHNV and CDR2 is YYDKDF in the germline V gene (reference sequence). CDR3 length: 16 residues. The CDR3 protein is CATSRDFGGAGDEQFF. DNA of the CDR3: TGTGCCACCAGCAGAGATTTCGGGGGAGCGGGCGATGAGCAGTTCTTC.

This clonotype was seen more than once but under ten times. This chain links TRBV7-8 with TRBJ2-2; TRBD1 matches at 10 bases. The CDR3 contains 18 residues. From germline, CDR1 is SGHVS and CDR2 FQNEAQ. The trim removed 2 bases at V and 7 bases at J, leaving 13 bases unmatched. CDR3 sequence: CASSLTRPWDRGIGELFF. The CDR3, as DNA: TGTGCCAGCAGCTTAACCCGGCCCTGGGACAGGGGTATCGGGGAGCTGTTTTTT.

The table lists this clonotype with a count of one. The rearrangement uses TRBV20-1 and TRBJ2-1; TRBD2 matches at 10 bases. The CDR3 runs 14 residues. The ends lost 6 bases at V and 6 bases at J; junction bases unmatched: 8. The germline V gene encodes CDR1 DFQATT and CDR2 SNEGSKA (reference sequence). The CDR3 is CSASPSGGLNEQFF. The CDR3 bases are TGCAGTGCCAGTCCTAGCGGGGGCCTCAATGAGCAGTTCTTC.

There are a few counts of this clonotype. The J gene is TRBJ2-3, the V gene TRBV5-1; no firm D call. This CDR3 has 13 amino acids. Trimming cost V 5 bases and J 4 bases, with 11 bases left between them. In germline, CDR1 is SGHRS, CDR2 YFSETQ. CDR3 loop: CASSRPVPDTQYF. CDR3 nucleotides: TGCGCCAGCAGTCGGCCCGTCCCAGATACGCAGTATTTT.

The gene calls are TRBV7-2 and TRBJ2-1; D gene uncertain. The ends were cut back, 1 base at V and 8 bases at J, with 18 bases in the middle. CDR3 length equals 16 residues. Germline CDR1 and CDR2: SGHTA and FQGNSA. Here the CDR3 DNA reads TGTGCCAGCAGCTTAGATACGCCCCTAGTACGGTATGAGCAGTTCTTC. Its translation: CASSLDTPLVRYEQFF.

The chain has TRBV10-3 and TRBJ1-1; a possible D gene is TRBD1 (5 bases). Germline-derived CDR1 and CDR2 are ENHRY and SYGVKD. The length of the CDR3 is 14 residues. The V gene lost 3 bases and the J gene lost 5 bases, with 13 bases spanning the gap. CDR3 amino acids: CAISDAGLGTEAFF. The DNA of the CDR3 is TGTGCCATCAGTGATGCAGGGCTGGGGACTGAAGCTTTCTTT.

This clonotype was seen at least ten times. The rearrangement links TRBV27 to TRBJ2-1; D not certain. The CDR3 extends over 17 amino acids. Germline values: CDR1 MNHEY, CDR2 SMNVEV (reference sequence). V was cut by 2 bases and J by 0 bases, with 14 bases left in between. CDR3 in DNA: TGTGCCAGCAGTTTAACCCAGCCTGCGAGCTCCTACAATGAGCAGTTCTTC. This translates into CASSLTQPASSYNEQFF.

This chain joins TRBV5-1 and TRBJ2-7; 8 positions match TRBD2. The CDR3 loop spans 15 amino acids. Trimming cost V 5 bases and J 4 bases; bases outside gene matches: 11. In germline, CDR1 is SGHRS, CDR2 YFSETQ. The CDR3 here is CASRSGSVKGYEQYF. DNA of the CDR3: TGCGCCAGCAGGAGCGGGAGTGTTAAGGGTTACGAGCAGTACTTC.

This clonotype has a handful of counts. The genes are TRBV30 and TRBJ2-7; 7 positions match TRBD1. The CDR3 covers 17 residues. Unmatched junction bases numbered 13, after V lost 2 bases and J lost 0 bases. Germline CDR1 is GTSNPN and CDR2 is SVGIG (reference sequence). CDR3 sequence (DNA): TGTGCCTGGAGTCCTTTTTTCGGGACAGCGAACTCCTACGAGCAGTACTTC. It yields the protein CAWSPFFGTANSYEQYF.

The sample holds a few counts of this clonotype. This chain uses TRBV24-1 with TRBJ1-1; no firm D call. The germline CDR1 and CDR2 sequences are KGHDR and SFDVKD. Between the trimmed V and J ends, which lost 8 bases and 0 bases, there was a span of 18 bases. CDR3 length: 16 amino acids. CDR3 DNA sequence: TGTGCCACCACCCCAGCCGTCGTCAACATGAACACTGAAGCTTTCTTT. Encoded protein: CATTPAVVNMNTEAFF.

This CDR3 reads CASSTRDRGLYEQYF. Here the CDR3 DNA reads TGTGCCAGCAGCACCCGGGACAGGGGTTTGTACGAGCAGTACTTC. The V gene is TRBV11-3, the J gene TRBJ2-7; TRBD1 matches at 10 bases. Trimming at V came to 5 bases and at J to 4 bases, leaving 8 bases not matched to a gene. The CDR3 loop spans 15 amino acids. In germline, CDR1 is SGHNT, CDR2 YENEEA.

The gene calls are TRBV7-8 and TRBJ2-1; 8 nucleotides align to TRBD2. This CDR3 is 15 amino acids long. Unmatched junction bases numbered 7, after V lost 5 bases and J lost 4 bases. CDR1 and CDR2 (germline): SGHVS, FQNEAQ. CDR3 sequence reads: CASSQEVAGYNEQFF. CDR3 DNA: TGTGCCAGCAGCCAAGAGGTAGCGGGATACAATGAGCAGTTCTTC.

V is TRBV4-2 and J is TRBJ2-6; D perhaps matches TRBD1 (5 bases). Per the germline V gene, CDR1 is LGHNA and CDR2 is YNFKEQ. V lost 3 bases, J lost 7 bases, and 16 bases lay in between. There are 16 residues in the CDR3. The CDR3 is CASSHRTQDGANVLTF. For the CDR3, the DNA is TGTGCCAGCAGCCACCGAACACAGGATGGAGCCAACGTCCTGACTTTC.

At least ten counts were recorded for this clonotype. The rearrangement links TRBV4-2 to TRBJ2-2; the match to TRBD2 covers 7 bases. CDR3 size: 16 residues. Per the germline V gene, CDR1 is LGHNA and CDR2 is YNFKEQ. The ends lost 0 bases at V and 5 bases at J; junction bases unmatched: 6. This CDR3 is CASSQDEAGETGELFF. CDR3 sequence (DNA): TGTGCCAGCAGCCAAGATGAGGCGGGAGAGACCGGGGAGCTGTTTTTT.

This clonotype turned up a few times. This chain uses TRBV18 with TRBJ1-4; a possible D gene is TRBD1 (5 bases). Germline V gene lookup returns CDR1 KGHSH and CDR2 LQKENI. V was pared by 6 bases and J by 8 bases, with 19 bases between. This CDR3 spans 15 amino acids. The CDR3 bases are TGTGCCAGCTCTCCAACAGGCAAAATCGAGGAAAAACTGTTTTTT. Amino acids: CASSPTGKIEEKLFF.

This clonotype was seen a handful of times. The genes are TRBV18 and TRBJ1-2; maybe TRBD1 (5 bases). Germline CDR1 and CDR2: KGHSH and LQKENI. Trimming pared 3 bases from V and 2 bases from J, leaving 13 bases between. CDR3 length equals 15 residues. DNA of the CDR3: TGTGCCAGCTCACCGCGGGACGGGGAGAACTATGGCTACACCTTC. Translation gives CASSPRDGENYGYTF.

V gene TRBV29-1 combines with J gene TRBJ2-5, with TRBD2 as a possible D gene (6 bases). The germline V and J ends were trimmed by 4 bases and 0 bases, with 9 bases remaining between them. The CDR3 runs to 13 residues. In germline, CDR1 is SQVTM, CDR2 ANQGSEA. In DNA form, the CDR3 reads TGCAGCGTTGGACGGGAGTACCAAGAGACCCAGTACTTC. Translated: CSVGREYQETQYF. Together with reference TRBV29-1 and TRBJ2-5, the CDR3 gives the full variable domain: SAVISQKPSRDICQRGTSLTIQCQVDSQVTMMFWYRQQPGQSLTLIATANQGSEATYESGFVIDKFPISRPNLTFSTLTVSNMSPEDSSIYLCSVGREYQETQYFGPGTRLLVL.